The source of this TCR beta chain is a study of tumor-infiltrating lymphocytes in primary liver carcinoma. As for the study in general: Sample yields, roughly 3.65 to 8 million productive TCRbeta reads, were similar across the tissue types. Study observations and caveats: Because of bulk unsorted sampling, CD4+ and CD8+ repertoires were not subjected to comparison.

Out of unsorted whole blood came the blood RNA, and germline DNA was extracted as well. CDR1 and CDR2 (germline): SGHAT, FQNNGV. The CDR3 runs to 12 residues. Comments on this clonotype: Its specificity is not known. One end of the junction does not line up with germline, which may come from a read error.

Reverse transcription of about 500 ng total RNA with a constant-region primer produced TCR beta cDNA. Three rounds of nested multiplex PCR with slightly modified ARM-PCR produced TCR beta libraries. Two initial PCR rounds of ten to eleven cycles each paired TRBV1-TRBV30 forward primers with a C-beta reverse primer. TCRdb itself ran the multiplex PCR reads through MiXCR, one entry per CDR3 protein. The sample lists 300,000 to 400,000 distinct CDR3 sequences; almost 65% were seen once. Material: peripheral blood. The chain combines TRBV11-2 with TRBJ2-1; TRBD1 might be the D (6 bases). The receptor was isolated from a man aged 40-55 years with primary liver carcinoma and hepatitis B virus infection. CDR3 coding DNA: TGTGCCAGCAGCTTACAGGGGCTTGAACAGTCCTTC. Translated: CASSLQGLEQSF. Full variable domain (outside the CDR3, taken from reference TRBV11-2 and TRBJ2-1): EAGVAQSPRYKIIEKRQSVAFWCNPISGHATLYWYQQILGQGPKLLIQFQNNGVVDDSQLPKDRFSAERLKGVDSTLKIQPAKLEDSAVYLCASSLQGLEQSFGPGTRLTVL.